This is a list of T cell receptor beta chains from one sample in a study of blood T cell repertoires in COVID-19. Measured with immunoSEQ multiplex PCR; TCRdb has only the in-frame clones, and not every one. Of about 33,000 clones detected, about 91% appear once; the ten largest clones hold roughly 6.3%. Material for sequencing was peripheral blood. The receptors stem from a human donor in a cohort sampled during active COVID-19. Each CDR3 is given with its conserved first and last residue. The D gene is left open where the match is weak. Only some rows state a clone size, as once, few, many or a class for expanded clones.

d_call: TRBD2; v_call: TRBV7-9; j_call: TRBJ2-7; clone_size: -; cdr3_nt: TGTGCCAGCAGCCCCCGGACGGGAGGCTACTACGAGCAGTACTTC; cdr3_aa: CASSPRTGGYYEQYF
d_call: TRBD2; v_call: TRBV2; j_call: TRBJ2-1; clone_size: once; cdr3_nt: TGTGCCAGCATCCTTGGGGAGGGGGAGCAGTTCTTC; cdr3_aa: CASILGEGEQFF
d_call: -; v_call: TRBV9; j_call: TRBJ2-1; clone_size: once; cdr3_nt: TGTGCCAGCAGCCCCGGGGGGCCCTACAATGAGCAGTTCTTC; cdr3_aa: CASSPGGPYNEQFF
d_call: -; v_call: TRBV19; j_call: TRBJ1-1; clone_size: once; cdr3_nt: TGTGCCAGTAGTATAGTTATGACCGACTCCGACGCTTTCTTT; cdr3_aa: CASSIVMTDSDAFF
d_call: -; v_call: TRBV25-1; j_call: TRBJ2-1; clone_size: -; cdr3_nt: TGTGCCAGCAGTGAATCAGGTGGGCAGTTCTTC; cdr3_aa: CASSESGGQFF
d_call: -; v_call: TRBV11-3; j_call: TRBJ2-3; clone_size: -; cdr3_nt: TGTGCCAGCTCCGGGACTCCCCGGGGAGGAGATACGCAGTATTTT; cdr3_aa: CASSGTPRGGDTQYF
d_call: -; v_call: TRBV29-1; j_call: TRBJ2-5; clone_size: -; cdr3_nt: TGCAGCGTTGAAGATCTGGGGCTACTAACCCAAGAGACCCAGTACTTC; cdr3_aa: CSVEDLGLLTQETQYF
d_call: -; v_call: TRBV9; j_call: TRBJ1-5; clone_size: -; cdr3_nt: TGTGCCAGCAGCACAGGCCCCGAGAATCAGCCCCAGCATTTT; cdr3_aa: CASSTGPENQPQHF
d_call: -; v_call: TRBV5-1; j_call: TRBJ1-1; clone_size: -; cdr3_nt: TGCGCCAGCAGCTTGGCGCCGGGAGCAAACACTGAAGCTTTCTTT; cdr3_aa: CASSLAPGANTEAFF
d_call: -; v_call: TRBV5-1; j_call: TRBJ2-1; clone_size: -; cdr3_nt: TGCGCCAGCAGACCGGACTCGAGATCGGACAATGAGCAGTTCTTC; cdr3_aa: CASRPDSRSDNEQFF
d_call: -; v_call: TRBV25-1; j_call: TRBJ2-5; clone_size: -; cdr3_nt: TGTGCCAGCAGTACACAGGGACGGGAGGATGAGACCCAGTACTTC; cdr3_aa: CASSTQGREDETQYF
d_call: -; v_call: TRBV2; j_call: TRBJ1-2; clone_size: -; cdr3_nt: TGTGCCAGCAGTGTGGAGGGGGAGGGTGGCTACACCTTC; cdr3_aa: CASSVEGEGGYTF
d_call: TRBD1; v_call: TRBV7-2; j_call: TRBJ2-5; clone_size: -; cdr3_nt: TGTGCCAGCAGCATCGACAGGGGGATGGAGACCCAGTACTTC; cdr3_aa: CASSIDRGMETQYF
d_call: -; v_call: TRBV3-1/TRBV3-2; j_call: TRBJ2-6; clone_size: -; cdr3_nt: TGTGCCAGCAGCCAATTTAAGGCGGTATGTGGGGCCAACGTCCTGACTTTC; cdr3_aa: CASSQFKAVCGANVLTF
d_call: TRBD1; v_call: TRBV6-5; j_call: TRBJ2-1; clone_size: -; cdr3_nt: TGTGCCAGCAGTTACTCGAACAGGGGTCCCTACAATGAGCAGTTCTTC; cdr3_aa: CASSYSNRGPYNEQFF
d_call: -; v_call: TRBV29-1; j_call: TRBJ1-2; clone_size: -; cdr3_nt: TGCAGCGCGCAAGCCGTGCGCCATGGCTACACCTTC; cdr3_aa: CSAQAVRHGYTF
d_call: TRBD1; v_call: TRBV18; j_call: TRBJ1-1; clone_size: -; cdr3_nt: TGTGCCAGCTCTCAAGCCTTCAATCCGGGACAGATAACTGAAGCTTTCTTT; cdr3_aa: CASSQAFNPGQITEAFF
d_call: TRBD2; v_call: TRBV7-3; j_call: TRBJ2-1; clone_size: -; cdr3_nt: TGTGCCAGCAGCTTAACAGTGGGGACTAGCGGGAGTAGGTCCTACAATGAGCAGTTCTTC; cdr3_aa: CASSLTVGTSGSRSYNEQFF
d_call: -; v_call: TRBV9; j_call: TRBJ1-1; clone_size: -; cdr3_nt: TGTGCCAGCAGCGACCGAGGAGCTTTCTTT; cdr3_aa: CASSDRGAFF
d_call: -; v_call: TRBV6-2/TRBV6-3; j_call: TRBJ2-3; clone_size: -; cdr3_nt: TGTGCCAGCAGTTCTCCTCCCGGCGGGGGCACAGATACGCAGTATTTT; cdr3_aa: CASSSPPGGGTDTQYF
d_call: TRBD2; v_call: TRBV29-1; j_call: TRBJ2-7; clone_size: -; cdr3_nt: TGCAGCGTTGCGGCCCCTAGCGGGAGATCCCCCTACGAGCAGTACTTC; cdr3_aa: CSVAAPSGRSPYEQYF
d_call: -; v_call: TRBV5-4; j_call: TRBJ2-7; clone_size: -; cdr3_nt: TGTGCCAGCAGCGATGACAGGCACTACGAGCAGTACTTC; cdr3_aa: CASSDDRHYEQYF
d_call: -; v_call: TRBV14; j_call: TRBJ2-3; clone_size: -; cdr3_nt: TGTGCCAGCAGCAAAGGTCGGCAGAGGACAGATACGCAGTATTTT; cdr3_aa: CASSKGRQRTDTQYF
d_call: TRBD2; v_call: TRBV18; j_call: TRBJ2-3; clone_size: -; cdr3_nt: TGTGCCAGCTCCCTCCTAGCGGGGGAGTCAGATACGCAGTATTTT; cdr3_aa: CASSLLAGESDTQYF
d_call: TRBD2; v_call: TRBV7-9; j_call: TRBJ2-1; clone_size: -; cdr3_nt: TGTGCCAGCAGCCCTTTAGCGGGGGTGAAGGACAATGAGCAGTTCTTC; cdr3_aa: CASSPLAGVKDNEQFF
d_call: -; v_call: TRBV28; j_call: TRBJ1-1; clone_size: -; cdr3_nt: TGTGCCAGCAGTCCACACAGGGTCATGAACACTGAAGCTTTCTTT; cdr3_aa: CASSPHRVMNTEAFF
d_call: -; v_call: TRBV12-3/TRBV12-4; j_call: TRBJ1-2; clone_size: -; cdr3_nt: TGTGCCAGCAGTGCAGGGGCTAACTATGGCTACACCTTC; cdr3_aa: CASSAGANYGYTF
d_call: TRBD2; v_call: TRBV18; j_call: TRBJ2-1; clone_size: -; cdr3_nt: TGTGCCAGCTCACCAGCTAGCGGGAATGAGCAGTTCTTC; cdr3_aa: CASSPASGNEQFF
d_call: -; v_call: TRBV27; j_call: TRBJ1-1; clone_size: -; cdr3_nt: TGTGCCAGCAGTTCAGACACGGGAACATTGAACACTGAAGCTTTCTTT; cdr3_aa: CASSSDTGTLNTEAFF
d_call: TRBD1; v_call: TRBV5-1; j_call: TRBJ1-1; clone_size: -; cdr3_nt: TGCGCCAGCAGCCTGGGACAGGGGATGATGCTTGAAGCTTTCTTT; cdr3_aa: CASSLGQGMMLEAFF
d_call: -; v_call: TRBV5-6; j_call: TRBJ2-1; clone_size: -; cdr3_nt: TGTGCCAGCAGTAGACTAGGACCAAACAATGAGCAGTTCTTC; cdr3_aa: CASSRLGPNNEQFF
d_call: -; v_call: TRBV7-6; j_call: TRBJ2-5; clone_size: -; cdr3_nt: TGTGCCAGCAGCTTAGAATGGGAGTCCACGTACCAAGAGACCCAGTACTTC; cdr3_aa: CASSLEWESTYQETQYF
d_call: TRBD2; v_call: TRBV9; j_call: TRBJ2-1; clone_size: -; cdr3_nt: TGTGCCAGCAGCAAAATGGGCGGGAGAGAGGTAGGCAATGAGCAGTTCTTC; cdr3_aa: CASSKMGGREVGNEQFF
d_call: -; v_call: TRBV3-1/TRBV3-2; j_call: TRBJ2-7; clone_size: -; cdr3_nt: TGTGCCAGCACCAATCAGTACAGCTTATACGAGCAGTACTTC; cdr3_aa: CASTNQYSLYEQYF
d_call: -; v_call: TRBV2; j_call: TRBJ2-6; clone_size: -; cdr3_nt: TGTGCCAGCACTTTCGGACTCGGGGCTGGGGCCAACGTCCTGACTTTC; cdr3_aa: CASTFGLGAGANVLTF
d_call: -; v_call: TRBV25-1; j_call: TRBJ1-2; clone_size: -; cdr3_nt: TGTGCCAGCAGTGAGCCAGGGGAAGTTTATGGCTACACCTTC; cdr3_aa: CASSEPGEVYGYTF
d_call: -; v_call: TRBV5-1; j_call: TRBJ2-5; clone_size: -; cdr3_nt: TGCGCCAGCAGCTTGTTGGGCCCACAGGGCACCCCAGAGACCCAGTACTTC; cdr3_aa: CASSLLGPQGTPETQYF
d_call: TRBD2; v_call: TRBV5-1; j_call: TRBJ2-5; clone_size: -; cdr3_nt: TGCGCCAGCAGCTTGGAACTAGCGGGAGAAGAGACCCAGTACTTC; cdr3_aa: CASSLELAGEETQYF
d_call: -; v_call: TRBV7-9; j_call: TRBJ1-1; clone_size: -; cdr3_nt: TGTGCCAGCAGCTTAGCGGACATCTGGAACACTGAAGCTTTCTTT; cdr3_aa: CASSLADIWNTEAFF
d_call: TRBD2; v_call: TRBV28; j_call: TRBJ2-3; clone_size: -; cdr3_nt: TGTGCCAGCAGCTCCCAAGCGGGGCTGGGAGATACGCAGTATTTT; cdr3_aa: CASSSQAGLGDTQYF
d_call: -; v_call: TRBV7-3; j_call: TRBJ2-1; clone_size: -; cdr3_nt: TGTGCCAGCAGCTTAATGACTAGACGAGATGAGCAGTTCTTC; cdr3_aa: CASSLMTRRDEQFF
d_call: TRBD2; v_call: TRBV6-1; j_call: TRBJ2-6; clone_size: -; cdr3_nt: TGTGCCAGCAGTGTCCTAGCGGGCGCCAACTCTGGGGCCAACGTCCTGACTTTC; cdr3_aa: CASSVLAGANSGANVLTF
d_call: -; v_call: TRBV24-1; j_call: TRBJ2-1; clone_size: -; cdr3_nt: TGTGCCACCAGTGATTCAGGGATGAGCTCCTACAATGAGCAGTTCTTC; cdr3_aa: CATSDSGMSSYNEQFF
d_call: TRBD2; v_call: TRBV5-4; j_call: TRBJ2-5; clone_size: -; cdr3_nt: TGTGCCAGCAGCCGGACTAGCGGGGGGGAGACCCAGTACTTC; cdr3_aa: CASSRTSGGETQYF
d_call: TRBD2; v_call: TRBV5-1; j_call: TRBJ2-7; clone_size: -; cdr3_nt: TGCGCCAGCAGCTCCGGGACGGGAGGGGCAGCCTACGAGCAGTACTTC; cdr3_aa: CASSSGTGGAAYEQYF
d_call: -; v_call: TRBV29-1; j_call: TRBJ2-1; clone_size: -; cdr3_nt: TGCAGCGTTGATGTTGTGGGGCACCCTTACAATGAGCAGTTCTTC; cdr3_aa: CSVDVVGHPYNEQFF
d_call: -; v_call: TRBV5-5; j_call: TRBJ2-1; clone_size: -; cdr3_nt: TGTGCCAGCAGCTTGGGTACTTACTCCTACAATGAGCAGTTCTTC; cdr3_aa: CASSLGTYSYNEQFF
d_call: -; v_call: TRBV29-1; j_call: TRBJ2-3; clone_size: -; cdr3_nt: TGCAGCGTTGATCGTACGGGGGGCACAGATACGCAGTATTTT; cdr3_aa: CSVDRTGGTDTQYF
d_call: TRBD1; v_call: TRBV18; j_call: TRBJ1-2; clone_size: -; cdr3_nt: TGTGCCAGCTCACCGCCCACTACAGGGGGAGGCATCGGCTACACCTTC; cdr3_aa: CASSPPTTGGGIGYTF
d_call: -; v_call: TRBV18; j_call: TRBJ2-7; clone_size: -; cdr3_nt: TGTGCCAGCTCACGGGGAGCCGACCTGACCACCTACGAGCAGTACTTC; cdr3_aa: CASSRGADLTTYEQYF
d_call: TRBD2; v_call: TRBV5-5; j_call: TRBJ2-5; clone_size: -; cdr3_nt: TGTGCCAGCAGCTTGTGGGGGACTAGACAAGAGATCCAGTACTTC; cdr3_aa: CASSLWGTRQEIQYF
d_call: TRBD2; v_call: TRBV5-4; j_call: TRBJ2-7; clone_size: -; cdr3_nt: TGTGCCAGCAGCCCTACTCGTAGCGGGGCCGGATACGAGCAGTACTTC; cdr3_aa: CASSPTRSGAGYEQYF
d_call: TRBD1; v_call: TRBV5-6; j_call: TRBJ1-1; clone_size: -; cdr3_nt: TGTGCCAGCAGCTTCGGACAGGGAGACACTGAAGCTTTCTTT; cdr3_aa: CASSFGQGDTEAFF
d_call: TRBD1; v_call: TRBV18; j_call: TRBJ2-1; clone_size: -; cdr3_nt: TGTGCCAGCTCACCAGGTTCTGGGACAGCAACGAGCAATGAGCAGTTCTTC; cdr3_aa: CASSPGSGTATSNEQFF
d_call: -; v_call: TRBV9; j_call: TRBJ1-1; clone_size: once; cdr3_nt: TGTGCCAGCAGCGTAGGGGATTTCGGGGGATCTCGGACAATCGCTGAAGCTTTCTTT; cdr3_aa: CASSVGDFGGSRTIAEAFF
d_call: TRBD2; v_call: TRBV7-2; j_call: TRBJ2-2; clone_size: -; cdr3_nt: TGTGCCAGCAGCTCGCCCCTAGCGGGGGGGGTGAGCGGGGAGCTGTTTTTT; cdr3_aa: CASSSPLAGGVSGELFF
d_call: TRBD2; v_call: TRBV27; j_call: TRBJ2-1; clone_size: -; cdr3_nt: TGTGCCAGCAGTCTAGCGGGAGGCTACAATGAGCAGTTCTTC; cdr3_aa: CASSLAGGYNEQFF
d_call: -; v_call: TRBV27; j_call: TRBJ2-2; clone_size: -; cdr3_nt: TGTGCCAGCAGTTTGTTCTCGGGCTGGGACTACACCGGGGAGCTGTTTTTT; cdr3_aa: CASSLFSGWDYTGELFF